The 5 T cell receptor beta chains below all came from one sample that was sequenced in a study of T cell repertoires in cytomegalovirus infection (dated by TCRdb to 2018 to 2020). For sequencing, an Illumina HiSeq 1500 was employed. Clones were called with MiXCR by TCRdb after fastp trimmed the public reads at Q25, and only in-frame beta chains were retained. Every entry covers one CDR3 protein and lists the most common genes and DNA from its rows. This sample comprises 200,000 to 250,000 distinct CDR3 sequences, approximately 22% of them detected only once. The top ten constitute 15% to 20% of the sample. Sample: CD8+ T cells from PBMCs. The receptors shown here come from a human donor in good health (CMV status not recorded). Some clones in this sample may be carry-over from other donors' samples.

This clonotype was observed a few times. The chain recombines TRBV27 with TRBJ1-5; TRBD1 might be the D (5 bases). This CDR3 is built from 14 residues. Deletions cut 0 bases from V and 6 bases from J, with 9 bases between. Germline loops: CDR1 MNHEY, CDR2 SMNVEV (reference sequence). In DNA, the CDR3 is TGTGCCAGCAGTTTATCGCCCGGGACTCAGCCCCAGCATTTT. Protein sequence: CASSLSPGTQPQHF.

This clonotype was recorded at least ten times. The chain uses TRBV28 and TRBJ1-2, with no clear D. Per germline, CDR1 MDHEN and CDR2 SYDVKM. This CDR3 spans 14 amino acids. The V and J ends lost 4 bases and 4 bases respectively, with 13 bases between them. CDR3 region: CASSSLLALYGYTF. Here the CDR3 DNA reads TGTGCCAGCAGTTCCCTCCTTGCCCTCTATGGCTACACCTTC.

This chain connects TRBV5-4 to TRBJ1-2; no clear D. The CDR3 runs 13 residues. Trimming stripped 1 base from V and 4 bases from J, with 8 bases between. Per the germline V gene, CDR1 is SGHNT and CDR2 is YYREEE (reference sequence). DNA of the CDR3: TGTGCCAGCAGCTTGCTAGAGGGCTATGGCTACACCTTC. This codes for CASSLLEGYGYTF.

This clonotype was seen many times. V gene TRBV20-1 combines with J gene TRBJ2-2; 10 nucleotides line up with TRBD1. Germline assignment: CDR1 DFQATT and CDR2 SNEGSKA (reference sequence). Trimming removed 0 bases from V and 6 bases from J; junction bases left unmatched: 4. This CDR3 is built from 15 residues. The CDR3 DNA reads as TGCAGTGCTAGAGATCCGGGACAGGGGTCCGGGGAGCTGTTTTTT. Amino acid sequence: CSARDPGQGSGELFF.

The V gene is TRBV5-5, the J gene TRBJ2-2; 9 positions match TRBD1. This CDR3 spans 15 amino acids. Germline assignment: CDR1 SGHKS and CDR2 YYEKEE (reference sequence). V was pared by 4 bases and J by 7 bases, with 8 bases of the junction left unmatched. The CDR3 spells CASSAGQGPVGELFF. CDR3 DNA: TGTGCCAGCAGCGCCGGACAGGGGCCCGTCGGGGAGCTGTTTTTT.